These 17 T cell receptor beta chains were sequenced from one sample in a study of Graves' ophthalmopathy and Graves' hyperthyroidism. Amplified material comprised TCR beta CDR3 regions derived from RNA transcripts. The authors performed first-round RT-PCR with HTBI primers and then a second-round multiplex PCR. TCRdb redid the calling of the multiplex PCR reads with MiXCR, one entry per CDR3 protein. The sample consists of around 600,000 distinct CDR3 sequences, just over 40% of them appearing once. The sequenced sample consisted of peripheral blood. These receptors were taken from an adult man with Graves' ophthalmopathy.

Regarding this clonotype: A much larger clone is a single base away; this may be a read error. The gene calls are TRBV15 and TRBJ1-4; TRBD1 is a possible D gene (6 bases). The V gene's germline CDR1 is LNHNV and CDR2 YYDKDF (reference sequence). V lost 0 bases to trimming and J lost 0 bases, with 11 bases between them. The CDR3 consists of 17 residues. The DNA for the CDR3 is TGTGCCACCAGCAGAGATAGGGGGGATGCAACTAATGAAAAACTGTTTTTT. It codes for CATSRDRGDATNEKLFF. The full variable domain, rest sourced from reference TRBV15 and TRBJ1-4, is DAMVIQNPRYQVTQFGKPVTLSCSQTLNHNVMYWYQQKSSQAPKLLFHYYDKDFNNEADTPDNFQSRRPNTSFCFLDIRSPGLGDTAMYLCATSRDRGDATNEKLFFGSGTQLSVL.

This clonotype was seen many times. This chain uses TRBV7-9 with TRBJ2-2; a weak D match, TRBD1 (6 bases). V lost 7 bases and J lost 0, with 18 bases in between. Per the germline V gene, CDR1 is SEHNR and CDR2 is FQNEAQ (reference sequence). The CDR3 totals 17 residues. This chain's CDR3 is CASTPGAPTTNTGELFF. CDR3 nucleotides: TGTGCCAGCACCCCAGGGGCGCCAACAACGAACACCGGGGAGCTGTTTTTT.

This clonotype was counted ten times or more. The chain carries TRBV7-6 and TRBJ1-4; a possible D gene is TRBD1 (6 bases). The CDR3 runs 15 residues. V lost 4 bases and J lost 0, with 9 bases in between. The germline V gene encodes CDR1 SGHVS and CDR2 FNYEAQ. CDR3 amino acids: CASSSWTATNEKLFF. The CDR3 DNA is TGTGCCAGCAGCTCATGGACAGCAACTAATGAAAAACTGTTTTTT.

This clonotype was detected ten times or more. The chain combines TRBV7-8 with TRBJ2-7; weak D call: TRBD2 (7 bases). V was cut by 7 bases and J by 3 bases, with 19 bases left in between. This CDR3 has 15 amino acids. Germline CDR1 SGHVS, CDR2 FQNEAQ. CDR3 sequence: CASTPWGGPFYEQYF. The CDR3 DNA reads TGTGCCAGCACCCCGTGGGGGGGGCCATTCTACGAGCAGTACTTC.

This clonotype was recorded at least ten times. DNA of the CDR3: TGTGCCAGCAGTTTCAAAGGCAGGGGTGGCTACACCTTC. As protein: CASSFKGRGGYTF. The chain recombines TRBV12-3 or TRBV12-4 with TRBJ1-2; possibly TRBD1 for D (6 bases). Trimming removed 3 bases at V and 7 bases at J, with 12 bases between. This CDR3 region has 13 residues.

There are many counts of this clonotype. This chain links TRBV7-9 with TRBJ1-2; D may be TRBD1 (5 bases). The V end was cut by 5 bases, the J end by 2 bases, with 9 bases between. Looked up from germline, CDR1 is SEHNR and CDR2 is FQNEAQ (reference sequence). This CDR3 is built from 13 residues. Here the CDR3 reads CASSPPGNYGYTF. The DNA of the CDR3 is TGTGCCAGCAGCCCACCAGGGAACTATGGCTACACCTTC.

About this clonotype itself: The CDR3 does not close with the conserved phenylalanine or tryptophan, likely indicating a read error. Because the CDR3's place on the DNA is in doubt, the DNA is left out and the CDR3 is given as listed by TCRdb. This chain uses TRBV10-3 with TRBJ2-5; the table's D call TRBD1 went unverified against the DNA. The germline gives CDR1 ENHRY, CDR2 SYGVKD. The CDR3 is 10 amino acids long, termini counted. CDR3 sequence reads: CATAGGAPNT.

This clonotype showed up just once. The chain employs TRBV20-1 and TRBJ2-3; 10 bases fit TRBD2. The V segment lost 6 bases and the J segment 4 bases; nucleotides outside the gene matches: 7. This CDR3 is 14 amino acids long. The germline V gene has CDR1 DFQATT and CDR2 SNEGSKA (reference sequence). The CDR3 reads CSALSGGNSDTQYF. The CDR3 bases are TGCAGTGCCCTTAGCGGGGGGAACTCAGATACGCAGTATTTT.

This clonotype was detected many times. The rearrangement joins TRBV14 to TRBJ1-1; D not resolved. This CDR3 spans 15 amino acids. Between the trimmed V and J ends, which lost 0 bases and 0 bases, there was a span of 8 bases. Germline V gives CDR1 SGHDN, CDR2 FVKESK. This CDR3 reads CASSQDLQMNTEAFF. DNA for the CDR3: TGTGCCAGCAGCCAAGATCTACAGATGAACACTGAAGCTTTCTTT. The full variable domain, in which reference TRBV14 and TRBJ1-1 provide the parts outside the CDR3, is EAGVTQFPSHSVIEKGQTVTLRCDPISGHDNLYWYRRVMGKEIKFLLHFVKESKQDESGMPNNRFLAERTGGTYSTLKVQPAELEDSGVYFCASSQDLQMNTEAFFGQGTRLTVV.

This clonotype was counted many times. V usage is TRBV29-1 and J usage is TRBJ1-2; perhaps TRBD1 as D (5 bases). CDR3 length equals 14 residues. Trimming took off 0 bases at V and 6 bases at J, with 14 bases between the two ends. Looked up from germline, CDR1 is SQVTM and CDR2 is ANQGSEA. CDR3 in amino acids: CSVEDLGSRDGYTF. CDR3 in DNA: TGCAGCGTTGAAGATTTGGGGAGCAGGGATGGCTACACCTTC.

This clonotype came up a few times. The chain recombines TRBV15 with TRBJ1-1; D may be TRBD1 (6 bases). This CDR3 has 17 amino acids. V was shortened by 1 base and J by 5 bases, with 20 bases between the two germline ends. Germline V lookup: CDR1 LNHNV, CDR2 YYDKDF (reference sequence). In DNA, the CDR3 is TGTGCCACCAGCAGAGTAATCCTGTCGGGGGGCCGTACTGAAGCTTTCTTT. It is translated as CATSRVILSGGRTEAFF.

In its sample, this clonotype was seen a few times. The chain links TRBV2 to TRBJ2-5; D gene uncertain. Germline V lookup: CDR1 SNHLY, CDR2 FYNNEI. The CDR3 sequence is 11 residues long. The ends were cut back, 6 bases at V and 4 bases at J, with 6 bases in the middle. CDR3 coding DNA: TGTGCCAGCAGGGGTACAGAGACCCAGTACTTC. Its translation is CASRGTETQYF.

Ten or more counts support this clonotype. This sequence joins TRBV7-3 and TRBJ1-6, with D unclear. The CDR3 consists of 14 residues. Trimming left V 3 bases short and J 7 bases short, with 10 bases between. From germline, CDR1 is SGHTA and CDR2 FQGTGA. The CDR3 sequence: CASSLRSPNSPLHF. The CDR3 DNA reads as TGTGCCAGCAGCTTGAGGAGCCCCAATTCACCCCTCCACTTT.

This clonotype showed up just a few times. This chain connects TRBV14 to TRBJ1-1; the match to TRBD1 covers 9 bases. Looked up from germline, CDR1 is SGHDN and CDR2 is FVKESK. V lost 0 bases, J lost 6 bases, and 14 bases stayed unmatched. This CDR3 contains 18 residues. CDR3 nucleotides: TGTGCCAGCAGCCAAGACCCAGCCAACAGGGGGCTTCGATCTGAAGCTTTCTTT. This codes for CASSQDPANRGLRSEAFF.

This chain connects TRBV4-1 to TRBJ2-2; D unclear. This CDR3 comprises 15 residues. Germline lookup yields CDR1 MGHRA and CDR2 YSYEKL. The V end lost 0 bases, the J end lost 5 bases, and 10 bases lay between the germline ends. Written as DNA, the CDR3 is TGCGCCAGCAGCCAAGATCGAAGTAAGACCGGGGAGCTGTTTTTT. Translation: CASSQDRSKTGELFF.

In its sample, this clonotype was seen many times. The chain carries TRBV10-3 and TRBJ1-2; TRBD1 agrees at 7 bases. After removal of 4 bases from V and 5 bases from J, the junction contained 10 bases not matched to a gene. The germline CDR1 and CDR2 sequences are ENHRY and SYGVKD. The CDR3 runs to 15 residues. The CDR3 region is CAISGRGQEGYGYTF. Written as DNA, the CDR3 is TGTGCCATCAGTGGGAGAGGACAGGAGGGTTATGGCTACACCTTC.

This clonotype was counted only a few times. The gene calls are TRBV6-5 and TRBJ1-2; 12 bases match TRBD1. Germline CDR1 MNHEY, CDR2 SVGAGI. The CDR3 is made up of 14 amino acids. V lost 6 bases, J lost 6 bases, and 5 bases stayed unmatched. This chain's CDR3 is CASSRDRGHDGYTF. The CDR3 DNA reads TGTGCCAGCAGCCGGGACAGGGGGCACGATGGCTACACCTTC.